These T cell receptor beta chains were read from a single sample in a study of low-dose radiotherapy and immunotherapy resistance in tumors. TCRdb called the reads again in MiXCR, with one record for every CDR3 protein. There are some 71,000 distinct CDR3 sequences in the sample; roughly 30% occur only once, and more than 9.5% lies in the top ten. Sample: PBMCs, taken before treatment. All receptors come from a female donor with ovarian cancer. CDR3s include the opening cysteine and the closing phenylalanine or tryptophan. Each record gives: V gene, D gene, J gene, clone size, CDR3 protein, CDR3 DNA. A D gene is named only where the DNA matches it firmly. Size is omitted from some rows. Given values are once, few, many or a class for expanded clones.

TRBV9	-	TRBJ1-5	many	CASSSSQPQHF	TGTGCCAGCAGCAGTAGTCAGCCCCAGCATTTT
TRBV5-1	-	TRBJ2-2	many	CASSDDRVGTGELFF	TGCGCCAGCAGCGATGACCGGGTTGGTACCGGGGAGCTGTTTTTT
TRBV7-9	-	TRBJ1-2	many	CASTHPGPRAGYTF	TGTGCCAGCACCCACCCGGGCCCCCGGGCAGGCTACACCTTC
TRBV15	-	TRBJ1-1	-	CATSRARDTTEAFF	TGTGCCACCAGCAGAGCCCGGGACACCACTGAAGCTTTCTTT
TRBV20-1	-	TRBJ1-5	many	CIWTVPESNQPQHF	TGCATTTGGACAGTCCCCGAGAGCAATCAGCCCCAGCATTTT
TRBV28	-	TRBJ1-6	-	CASRGSSPLHF	TGTGCCAGCAGGGGTTCTTCACCCCTCCACTTT
TRBV7-2	TRBD2	TRBJ2-5	-	CASTQRGKETQYF	TGTGCCAGCACCCAGCGGGGGAAAGAGACCCAGTACTTC
TRBV7-2	-	TRBJ2-7	many	CASSHGYEQYF	TGTGCCAGCAGCCACGGCTACGAGCAGTACTTC
TRBV3-1	-	TRBJ2-5	many	CASSQSAGPQETQYF	TGTGCCAGCAGCCAATCGGCGGGGCCTCAAGAGACCCAGTACTTC
TRBV28	-	TRBJ1-1	many	CASSSNEGEAFF	TGTGCCAGCAGTTCCAATGAGGGTGAAGCTTTCTTT
TRBV28	-	TRBJ1-2	many	CASSFGQQSYGYTF	TGTGCCAGCAGTTTCGGGCAACAAAGCTATGGCTACACCTTC
TRBV28	TRBD1	TRBJ2-2	many	CASTPSAGGTGELFF	TGTGCCAGCACCCCGTCAGCAGGGGGTACCGGGGAGCTGTTTTTT
TRBV2	TRBD2	TRBJ2-3	-	CAGRLAELTDTQYF	TGTGCCGGTAGACTAGCGGAACTCACAGATACGCAGTATTTT
TRBV20-1	TRBD2	TRBJ2-5	many	CSASWELAGGGETQYF	TGCAGTGCTAGCTGGGAGCTAGCGGGAGGTGGAGAGACCCAGTACTTC
TRBV12-3/TRBV12-4	-	TRBJ2-6	few	CASSRNSGANVLTF	TGTGCCAGCAGTAGGAACTCTGGGGCCAACGTCCTGACTTTC
TRBV5-1	TRBD1	TRBJ2-1	many	CASSSRGQGRNEQFF	TGCGCCAGCAGCTCCCGTGGACAGGGTCGCAATGAGCAGTTCTTC
TRBV19	-	TRBJ2-1	-	CASSITGATYNEQFF	TGTGCCAGTAGTATCACGGGAGCGACCTACAATGAGCAGTTCTTC
TRBV4-1	TRBD1	TRBJ2-6	-	CASSQDLLQGAGANVLTF	TGCGCCAGCAGCCAAGACCTTCTTCAGGGGGCTGGGGCCAACGTCCTGACTTTC
TRBV28	-	TRBJ1-1	many	CASSLVKSPEAFF	TGTGCCAGCAGCCTCGTAAAGAGTCCTGAAGCTTTCTTT
TRBV11-3	TRBD2	TRBJ2-1	few	CASSSNSPTAHSGRGYNEQFF	TGTGCCAGCAGCTCAAATTCACCGACAGCCCATAGCGGGAGGGGATACAATGAGCAGTTCTTC
TRBV10-3	-	TRBJ1-1	few	CAISVKMNTEAFF	TGTGCCATCAGTGTTAAGATGAACACTGAAGCTTTCTTT
TRBV15	TRBD2	TRBJ2-5	-	CATSRVPSGGIGTQYF	TGTGCCACCAGCAGAGTTCCTAGCGGGGGGATAGGGACCCAGTACTTC